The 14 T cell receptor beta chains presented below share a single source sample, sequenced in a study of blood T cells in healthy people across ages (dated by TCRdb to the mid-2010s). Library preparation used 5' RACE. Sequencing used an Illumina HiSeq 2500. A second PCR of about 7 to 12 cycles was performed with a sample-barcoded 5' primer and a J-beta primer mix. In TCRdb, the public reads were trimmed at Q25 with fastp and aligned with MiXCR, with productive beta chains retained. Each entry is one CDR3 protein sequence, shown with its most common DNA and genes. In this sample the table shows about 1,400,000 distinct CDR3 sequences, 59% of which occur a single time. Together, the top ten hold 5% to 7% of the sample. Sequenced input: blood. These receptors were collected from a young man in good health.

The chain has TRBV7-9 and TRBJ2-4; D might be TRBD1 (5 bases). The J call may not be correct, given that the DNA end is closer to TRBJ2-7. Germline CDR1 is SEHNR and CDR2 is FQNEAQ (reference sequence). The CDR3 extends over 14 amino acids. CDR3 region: CASSAVAGNYEQYF. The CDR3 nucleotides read TGTGCCAGCAGCGCTGTCGCAGGGAACTACGAGCAGTACTTC.

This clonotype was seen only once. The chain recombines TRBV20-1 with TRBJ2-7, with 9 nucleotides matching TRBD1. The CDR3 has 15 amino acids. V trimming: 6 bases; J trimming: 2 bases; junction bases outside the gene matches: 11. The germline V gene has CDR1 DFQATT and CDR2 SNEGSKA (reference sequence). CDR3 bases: TGCAGTGCAACGACAGGGGGAAAGGGGACCTACGAGCAGTACTTC. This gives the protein CSATTGGKGTYEQYF.

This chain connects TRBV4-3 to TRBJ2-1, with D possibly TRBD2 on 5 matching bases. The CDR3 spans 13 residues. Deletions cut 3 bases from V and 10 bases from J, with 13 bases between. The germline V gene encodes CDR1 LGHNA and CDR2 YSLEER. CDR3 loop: CASSHFGGGEQFF. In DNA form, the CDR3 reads TGCGCCAGCAGCCACTTCGGCGGCGGGGAGCAGTTCTTC.

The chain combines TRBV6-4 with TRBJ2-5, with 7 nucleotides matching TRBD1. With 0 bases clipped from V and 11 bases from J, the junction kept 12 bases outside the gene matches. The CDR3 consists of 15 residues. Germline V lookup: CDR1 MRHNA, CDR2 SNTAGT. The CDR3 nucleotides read TGTGCCAGCAGTGACTCGACAGGGTTAAGCAATGAGCAGTACTTC. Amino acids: CASSDSTGLSNEQYF.

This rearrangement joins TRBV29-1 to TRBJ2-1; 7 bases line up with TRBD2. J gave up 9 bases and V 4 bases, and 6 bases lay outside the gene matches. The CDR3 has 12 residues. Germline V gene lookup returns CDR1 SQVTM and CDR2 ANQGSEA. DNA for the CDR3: TGCAGCGTTGGGGAGGGACGAGGTGAGCAGTTCTTC. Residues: CSVGEGRGEQFF.

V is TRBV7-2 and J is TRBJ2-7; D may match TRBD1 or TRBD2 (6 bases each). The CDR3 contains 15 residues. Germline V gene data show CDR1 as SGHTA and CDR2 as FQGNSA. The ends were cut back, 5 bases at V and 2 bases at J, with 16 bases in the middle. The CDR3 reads CASSPGGRVTYEQYF. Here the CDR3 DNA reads TGTGCCAGCAGCCCTGGGGGGCGGGTTACCTACGAGCAGTACTTC.

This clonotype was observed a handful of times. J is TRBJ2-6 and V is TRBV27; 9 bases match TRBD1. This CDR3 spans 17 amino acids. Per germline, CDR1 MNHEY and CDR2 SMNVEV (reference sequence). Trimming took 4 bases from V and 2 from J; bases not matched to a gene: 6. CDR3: CASSSGTGIPGANVLTF. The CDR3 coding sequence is TGTGCCAGCAGTTCGGGGACAGGGATTCCTGGGGCCAACGTCCTGACTTTC.

The CDR3 sequence is CASSQENLEQFF. CDR3 nucleotides: TGCGCCAGCAGCCAAGAGAACCTGGAGCAGTTCTTC. The chain joins TRBV4-1 to TRBJ2-1; D is ambiguous. V gave up 0 bases and J gave up 10 bases, with 7 bases separating them. The CDR3 loop spans 12 amino acids. CDR1 and CDR2 from the germline V gene are MGHRA and YSYEKL.

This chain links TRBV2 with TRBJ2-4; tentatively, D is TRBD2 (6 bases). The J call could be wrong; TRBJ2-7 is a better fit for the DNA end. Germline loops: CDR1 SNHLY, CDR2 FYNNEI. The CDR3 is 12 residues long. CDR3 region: CASNIGGSEQYF. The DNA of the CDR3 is TGTGCCAGCAATATCGGGGGAAGCGAGCAGTACTTC.

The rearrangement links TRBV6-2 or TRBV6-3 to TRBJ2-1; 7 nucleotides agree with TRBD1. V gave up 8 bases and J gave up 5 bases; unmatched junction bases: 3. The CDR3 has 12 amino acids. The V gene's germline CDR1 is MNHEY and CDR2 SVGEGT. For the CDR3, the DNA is TGTGCCAGCGAGGACAGGCACAATGAGCAGTTCTTC. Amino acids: CASEDRHNEQFF.

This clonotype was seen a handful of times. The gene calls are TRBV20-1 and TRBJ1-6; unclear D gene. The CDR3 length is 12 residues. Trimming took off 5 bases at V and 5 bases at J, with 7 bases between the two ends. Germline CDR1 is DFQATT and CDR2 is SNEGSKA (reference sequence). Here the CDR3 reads CSAPVNNSPLHF. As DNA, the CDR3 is TGCAGTGCTCCAGTGAATAATTCACCCCTCCACTTT.

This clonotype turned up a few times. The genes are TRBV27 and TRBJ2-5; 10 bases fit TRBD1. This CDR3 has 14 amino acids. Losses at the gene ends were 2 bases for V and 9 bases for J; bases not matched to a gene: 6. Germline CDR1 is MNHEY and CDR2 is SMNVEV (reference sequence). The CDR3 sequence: CASSLKGTGAPQYF. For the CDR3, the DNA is TGTGCCAGCAGTTTAAAAGGGACAGGGGCTCCCCAGTACTTC.

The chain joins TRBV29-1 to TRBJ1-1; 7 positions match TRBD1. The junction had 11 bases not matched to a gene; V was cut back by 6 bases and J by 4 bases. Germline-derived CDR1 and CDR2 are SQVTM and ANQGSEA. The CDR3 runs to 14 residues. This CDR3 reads CSVRQGSLGTEAFF. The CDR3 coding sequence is TGCAGCGTCCGACAGGGTAGTTTGGGCACTGAAGCTTTCTTT. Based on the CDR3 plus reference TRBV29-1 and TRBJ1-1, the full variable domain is SAVISQKPSRDICQRGTSLTIQCQVDSQVTMMFWYRQQPGQSLTLIATANQGSEATYESGFVIDKFPISRPNLTFSTLTVSNMSPEDSSIYLCSVRQGSLGTEAFFGQGTRLTVV.

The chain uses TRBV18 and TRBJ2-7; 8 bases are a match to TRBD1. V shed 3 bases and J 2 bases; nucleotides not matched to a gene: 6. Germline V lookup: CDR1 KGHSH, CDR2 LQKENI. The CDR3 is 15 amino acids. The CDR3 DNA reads TGTGCCAGCTCACCTGACAAGGACAGGGCCTACGAGCAGTACTTC. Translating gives CASSPDKDRAYEQYF. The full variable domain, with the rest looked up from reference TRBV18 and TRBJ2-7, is NAGVMQNPRHLVRRRGQEARLRCSPMKGHSHVYWYRQLPEEGLKFMVYLQKENIIDESGMPKERFSAEFPKEGPSILRIQQVVRGDSAAYFCASSPDKDRAYEQYFGPGTRLTVT.